This T cell receptor beta chain was identified in a study of radiation and T cells in renal cell carcinoma. J was trimmed by 1 base and V by 3 bases; bases with no gene match: 6. The CDR3 length is 15 residues. Germline CDR1 and CDR2: GTSNPN and SVGIG (reference sequence). The time point here: blood 4 weeks post-SBRT, at nephrectomy. The treatment was: 15 Gy SBRT to primary tumor, nephrectomy 4 weeks later. Method: immunoSEQ multiplex PCR; TCRdb's copy keeps in-frame clones and lacks some. The profile covers tens of thousands of clones, with around 89% appearing a single time and roughly 5.4% taken by the ten largest. This clone turned up a few times. Antigen specificity is unknown. Study-level points and caveats: In blood, top tumor clones expanded by 2 weeks, shrinking by 4.

This receptor was obtained from a woman aged 70 to 79 with renal cell carcinoma. The sequencing here drew on blood, taken from a patient whose treatment included radiotherapy and nephrectomy. The chain links TRBV30 to TRBJ2-3, with 8 nucleotides matching TRBD2. CDR3 in amino acids: CAWSRGGQGTDTQYF. In DNA form, the CDR3 reads TGTGCCTGGAGCCGGGGGGGCCAAGGCACAGATACGCAGTATTTT.